This T cell receptor (beta chain) derives from a study of Ad26.COV2.S vaccination and SARS-CoV-2 variants. In the study overall: This donor came from the COV1001 trial of Ad26.COV2.S. Study-level points and caveats: Using TCR breadth and depth analyses may have led to underestimated total T cell responses. Substantial breadth was reported for post-vaccination spike-specific CD8+ and CD4+ T cells.

The treatment is: roughly 19 received Ad26.COV2.S at low or high dose, single or two shots; a few received placebo; per-sample allocation not given. Samples analyzed were those drawn on day 63 after the first vaccine or placebo injection. Produced via immunoSEQ multiplex PCR; TCRdb's table is partial and in-frame only. The sample carries about 450,000 clones, 75% to 90% recorded once. Details on this clone: The antigen is unknown.

The ends were cut back, 5 bases at V and 6 bases at J, with 20 bases in the middle. This CDR3 contains 16 residues. The germline gives CDR1 SEHNR, CDR2 FQNEAQ (reference sequence). V usage is TRBV7-9 and J usage is TRBJ1-3; no clear D. The clonotype comes from a person between 18 and 65 years old who received the Ad26.COV2.S COVID-19 vaccine or a placebo. The specimen comprised peripheral blood, sampled in a trial of Ad26.COV2.S vaccine versus placebo. In DNA form, the CDR3 reads TGTGCCAGCAGCATACGCCGTAGGGAGCTCATAAACACCATATATTTT. It translates to CASSIRRRELINTIYF.